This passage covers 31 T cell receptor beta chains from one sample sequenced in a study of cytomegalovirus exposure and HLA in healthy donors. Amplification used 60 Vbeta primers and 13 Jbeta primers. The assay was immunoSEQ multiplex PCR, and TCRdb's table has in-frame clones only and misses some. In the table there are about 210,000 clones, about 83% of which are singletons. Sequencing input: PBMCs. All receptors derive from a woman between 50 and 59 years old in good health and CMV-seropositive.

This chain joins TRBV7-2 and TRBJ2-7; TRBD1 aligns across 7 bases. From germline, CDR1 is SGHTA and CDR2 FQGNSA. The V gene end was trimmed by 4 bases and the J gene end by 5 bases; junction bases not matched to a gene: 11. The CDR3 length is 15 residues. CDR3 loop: CASSSGGAKGHEQYF. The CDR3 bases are TGTGCCAGCAGCTCAGGGGGAGCCAAGGGCCACGAGCAGTACTTC. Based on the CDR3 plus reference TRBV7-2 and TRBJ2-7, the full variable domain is GAGVSQSPSNKVTEKGKDVELRCDPISGHTALYWYRQSLGQGLEFLIYFQGNSAPDKSGLPSDRFSAERTGGSVSTLTIQRTQQEDSAVYLCASSSGGAKGHEQYFGPGTRLTVT.

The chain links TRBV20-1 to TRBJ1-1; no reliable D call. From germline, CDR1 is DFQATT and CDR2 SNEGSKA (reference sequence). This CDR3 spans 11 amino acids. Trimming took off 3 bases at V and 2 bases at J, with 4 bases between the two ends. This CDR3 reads CSASSNTEAFF. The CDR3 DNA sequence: TGCAGTGCTAGTTCTAACACTGAAGCTTTCTTT.

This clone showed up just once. In DNA form, the CDR3 reads TGTGCCAGCGCCCTAAGATTGGTAACGGGACAAATCCTTCCCCCTAACTATGGCTACACCTTC. Protein sequence: CASALRLVTGQILPPNYGYTF. The gene calls are TRBV2 and TRBJ1-2; tentative D call: TRBD1 (6 bases). Germline CDR1 SNHLY, CDR2 FYNNEI. The germline V and J ends were trimmed by 8 bases and 0 bases, with 34 bases remaining between them. CDR3 length: 21 amino acids.

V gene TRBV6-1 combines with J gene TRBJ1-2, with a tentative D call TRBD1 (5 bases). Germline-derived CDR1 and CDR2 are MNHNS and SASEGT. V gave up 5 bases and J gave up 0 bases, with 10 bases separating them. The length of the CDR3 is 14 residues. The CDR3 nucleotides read TGTGCCAGCAGTCGCCCGACAGCTAACTATGGCTACACCTTC. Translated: CASSRPTANYGYTF.

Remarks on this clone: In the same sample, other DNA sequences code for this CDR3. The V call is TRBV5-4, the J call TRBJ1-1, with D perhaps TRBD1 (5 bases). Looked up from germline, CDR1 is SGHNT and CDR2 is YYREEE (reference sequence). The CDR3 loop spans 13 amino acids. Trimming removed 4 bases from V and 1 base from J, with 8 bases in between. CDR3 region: CASSLTGNTEAFF. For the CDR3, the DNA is TGTGCCAGCAGCCTTACAGGGAACACTGAAGCTTTCTTT.

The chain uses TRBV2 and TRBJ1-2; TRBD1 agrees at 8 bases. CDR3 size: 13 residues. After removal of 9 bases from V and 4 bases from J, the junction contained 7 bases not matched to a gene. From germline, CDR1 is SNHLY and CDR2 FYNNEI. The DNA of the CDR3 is TGTGCCAGTCGGACAGGGTCGTCCTATGGCTACACCTTC. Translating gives CASRTGSSYGYTF.

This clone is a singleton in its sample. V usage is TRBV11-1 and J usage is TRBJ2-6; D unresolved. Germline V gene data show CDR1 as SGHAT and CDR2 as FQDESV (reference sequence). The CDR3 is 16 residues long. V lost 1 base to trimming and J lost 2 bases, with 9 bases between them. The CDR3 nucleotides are TGTGCCAGCAGCTTAGGGGCGCACGCTGGGGCCAACGTCCTGACTTTC. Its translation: CASSLGAHAGANVLTF.

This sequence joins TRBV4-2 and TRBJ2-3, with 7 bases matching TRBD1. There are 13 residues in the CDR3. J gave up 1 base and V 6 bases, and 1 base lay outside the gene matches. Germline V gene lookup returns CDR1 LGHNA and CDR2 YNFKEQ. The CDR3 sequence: CASRGTGTDTQYF. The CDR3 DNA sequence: TGTGCCAGCAGAGGGACAGGCACAGATACGCAGTATTTT.

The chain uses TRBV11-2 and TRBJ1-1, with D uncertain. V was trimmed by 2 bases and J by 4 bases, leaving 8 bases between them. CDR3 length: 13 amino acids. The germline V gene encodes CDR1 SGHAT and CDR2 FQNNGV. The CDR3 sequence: CASSLTQATEAFF. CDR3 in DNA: TGTGCCAGCAGCTTAACGCAGGCCACTGAAGCTTTCTTT.

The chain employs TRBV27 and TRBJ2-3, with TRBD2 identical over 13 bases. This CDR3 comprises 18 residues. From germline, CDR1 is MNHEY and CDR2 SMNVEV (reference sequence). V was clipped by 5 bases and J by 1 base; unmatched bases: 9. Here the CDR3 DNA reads TGTGCCAGCAGTACACAACTCGGGACTAGCGGGGGCACAGATACGCAGTATTTT. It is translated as CASSTQLGTSGGTDTQYF.

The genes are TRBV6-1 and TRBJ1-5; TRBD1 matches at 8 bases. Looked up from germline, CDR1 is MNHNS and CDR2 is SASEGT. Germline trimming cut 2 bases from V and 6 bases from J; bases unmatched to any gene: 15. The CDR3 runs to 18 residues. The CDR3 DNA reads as TGTGCCAGCAGTGAAAGGCGGGGACAGGCTCCATGGGGTCAGCCCCAGCATTTT. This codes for CASSERRGQAPWGQPQHF.

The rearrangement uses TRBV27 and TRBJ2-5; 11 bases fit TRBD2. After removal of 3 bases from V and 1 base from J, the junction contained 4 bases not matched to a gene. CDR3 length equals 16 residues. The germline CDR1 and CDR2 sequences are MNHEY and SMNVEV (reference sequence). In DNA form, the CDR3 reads TGTGCCAGCAGTTTTGGCCTAGCGGGGGGCCAAGAGACCCAGTACTTC. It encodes CASSFGLAGGQETQYF.

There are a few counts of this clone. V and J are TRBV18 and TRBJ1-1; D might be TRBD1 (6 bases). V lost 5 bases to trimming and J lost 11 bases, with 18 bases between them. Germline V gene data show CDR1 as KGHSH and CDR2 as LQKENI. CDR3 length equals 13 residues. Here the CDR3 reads CASSIHTGLGAFF. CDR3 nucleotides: TGTGCCAGCTCAATACACACAGGGCTCGGGGCTTTCTTT.

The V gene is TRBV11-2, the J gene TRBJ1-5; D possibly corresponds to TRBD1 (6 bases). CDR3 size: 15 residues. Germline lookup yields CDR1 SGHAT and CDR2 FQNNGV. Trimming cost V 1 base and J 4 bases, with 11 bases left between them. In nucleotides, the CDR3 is TGTGCCAGCAGCTTAGGGACAGACATTAATCAGCCCCAGCATTTT. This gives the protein CASSLGTDINQPQHF.

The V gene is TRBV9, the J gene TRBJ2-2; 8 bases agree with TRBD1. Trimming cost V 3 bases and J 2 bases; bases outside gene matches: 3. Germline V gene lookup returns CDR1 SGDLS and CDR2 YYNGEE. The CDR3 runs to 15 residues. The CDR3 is CASSAQGANTGELFF. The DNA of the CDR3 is TGTGCCAGCAGCGCCCAGGGGGCTAACACCGGGGAGCTGTTTTTT.

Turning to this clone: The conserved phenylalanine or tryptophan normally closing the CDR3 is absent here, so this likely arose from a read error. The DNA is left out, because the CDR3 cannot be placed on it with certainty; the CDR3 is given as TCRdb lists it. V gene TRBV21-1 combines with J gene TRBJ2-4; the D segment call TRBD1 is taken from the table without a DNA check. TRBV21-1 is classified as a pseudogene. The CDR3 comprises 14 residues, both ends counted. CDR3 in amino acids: CASPTGQGLNIQYL.

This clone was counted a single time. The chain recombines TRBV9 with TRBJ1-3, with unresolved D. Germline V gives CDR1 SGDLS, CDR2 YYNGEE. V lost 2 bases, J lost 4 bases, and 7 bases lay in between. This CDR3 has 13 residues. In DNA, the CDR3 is TGTGCCAGCAGCGTGAGTTGGGGAAACACCATATATTTT. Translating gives CASSVSWGNTIYF. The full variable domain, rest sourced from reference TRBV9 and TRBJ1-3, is DSGVTQTPKHLITATGQRVTLRCSPRSGDLSVYWYQQSLDQGLQFLIQYYNGEERAKGNILERFSAQQFPDLHSELNLSSLELGDSALYFCASSVSWGNTIYFGEGSWLTVV.

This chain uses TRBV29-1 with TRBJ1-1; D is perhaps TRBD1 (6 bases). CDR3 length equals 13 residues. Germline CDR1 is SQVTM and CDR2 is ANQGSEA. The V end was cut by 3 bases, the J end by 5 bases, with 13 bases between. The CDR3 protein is CSVEGAAGTEAFF. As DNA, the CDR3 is TGCAGCGTTGAGGGGGCGGCAGGGACTGAAGCTTTCTTT.

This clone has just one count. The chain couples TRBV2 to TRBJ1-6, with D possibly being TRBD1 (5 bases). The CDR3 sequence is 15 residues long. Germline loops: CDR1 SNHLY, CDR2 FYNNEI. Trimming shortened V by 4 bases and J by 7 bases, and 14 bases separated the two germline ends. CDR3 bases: TGTGCCAGCAGTGCGTTCAGGCCAGGGAATTCACCCCTCCACTTT. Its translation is CASSAFRPGNSPLHF.

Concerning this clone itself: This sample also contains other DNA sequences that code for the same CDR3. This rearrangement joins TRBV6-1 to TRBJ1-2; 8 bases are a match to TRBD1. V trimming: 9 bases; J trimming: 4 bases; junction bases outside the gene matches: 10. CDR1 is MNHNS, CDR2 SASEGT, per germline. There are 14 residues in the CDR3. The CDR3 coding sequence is TGTGCCAGTCAAGACAGGGGACGCGTCTATGGCTACACCTTC. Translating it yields CASQDRGRVYGYTF.

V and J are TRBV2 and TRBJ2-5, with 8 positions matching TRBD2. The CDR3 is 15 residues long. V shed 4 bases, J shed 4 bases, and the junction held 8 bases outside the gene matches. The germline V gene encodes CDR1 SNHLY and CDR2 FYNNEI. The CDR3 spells CASSVEGLVGETQYF. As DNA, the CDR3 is TGTGCCAGCAGTGTAGAGGGACTAGTGGGAGAGACCCAGTACTTC.

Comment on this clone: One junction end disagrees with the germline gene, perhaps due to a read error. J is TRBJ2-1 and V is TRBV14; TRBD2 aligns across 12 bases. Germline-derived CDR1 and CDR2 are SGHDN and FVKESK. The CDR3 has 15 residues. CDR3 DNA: TGTGCCAGCAACCAACTAGCGGGGGGAGTGTTTGAGCAGTTCTTC. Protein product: CASNQLAGGVFEQFF.

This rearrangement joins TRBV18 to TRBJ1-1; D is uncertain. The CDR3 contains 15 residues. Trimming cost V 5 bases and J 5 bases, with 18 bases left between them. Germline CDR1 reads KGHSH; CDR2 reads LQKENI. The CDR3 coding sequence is TGTGCCAGCTCAATATACTCTACCCGGGGTACTGAAGCTTTCTTT. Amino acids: CASSIYSTRGTEAFF.

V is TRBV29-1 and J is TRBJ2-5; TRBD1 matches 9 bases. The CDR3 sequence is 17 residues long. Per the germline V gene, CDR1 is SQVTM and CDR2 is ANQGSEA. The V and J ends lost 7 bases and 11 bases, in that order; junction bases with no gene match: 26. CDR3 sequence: CSATPPGQGMGPSEQYF. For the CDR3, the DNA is TGCAGCGCCACCCCTCCGGGACAGGGAATGGGGCCGAGTGAGCAGTACTTC.

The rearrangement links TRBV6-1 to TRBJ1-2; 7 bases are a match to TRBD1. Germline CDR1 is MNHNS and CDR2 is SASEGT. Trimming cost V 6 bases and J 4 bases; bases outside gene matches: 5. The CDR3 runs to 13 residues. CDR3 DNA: TGTGCCAGCAGCTTACAGGGGCCCTATGGCTACACCTTC. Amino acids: CASSLQGPYGYTF.

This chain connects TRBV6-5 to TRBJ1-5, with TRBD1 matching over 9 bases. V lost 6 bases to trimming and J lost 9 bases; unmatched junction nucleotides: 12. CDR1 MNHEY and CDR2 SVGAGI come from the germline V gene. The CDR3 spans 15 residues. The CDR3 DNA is TGTGCCAGCAGCCGGGACAGGGAGGACGGCTGGCCCCAGCATTTT. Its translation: CASSRDREDGWPQHF.

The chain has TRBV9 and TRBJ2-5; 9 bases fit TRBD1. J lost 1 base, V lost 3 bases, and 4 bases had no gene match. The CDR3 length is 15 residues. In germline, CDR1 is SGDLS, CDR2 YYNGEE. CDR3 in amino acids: CASSAGQGLQETQYF. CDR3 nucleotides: TGTGCCAGCAGCGCGGGACAGGGACTCCAAGAGACCCAGTACTTC.

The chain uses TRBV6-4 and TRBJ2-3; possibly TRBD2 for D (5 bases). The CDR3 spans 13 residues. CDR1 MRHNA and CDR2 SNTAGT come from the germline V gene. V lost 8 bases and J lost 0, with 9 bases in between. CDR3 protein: CASSGESTDTQYF. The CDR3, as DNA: TGTGCCAGCTCCGGGGAGAGCACAGATACGCAGTATTTT.

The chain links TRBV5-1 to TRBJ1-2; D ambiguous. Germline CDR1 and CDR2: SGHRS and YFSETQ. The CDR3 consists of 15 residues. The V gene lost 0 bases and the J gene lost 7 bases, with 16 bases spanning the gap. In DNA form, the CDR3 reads TGCGCCAGCAGCTTGGTTGTCTCGGCGGGCCCTGGCTACACCTTC. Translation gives CASSLVVSAGPGYTF.

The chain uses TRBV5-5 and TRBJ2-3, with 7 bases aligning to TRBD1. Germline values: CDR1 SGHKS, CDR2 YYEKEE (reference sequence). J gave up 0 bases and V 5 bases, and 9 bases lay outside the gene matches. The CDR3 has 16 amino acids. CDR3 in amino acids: CASRPDPGQSTDTQYF. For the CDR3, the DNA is TGTGCCAGCAGACCCGATCCGGGACAGAGCACAGATACGCAGTATTTT.

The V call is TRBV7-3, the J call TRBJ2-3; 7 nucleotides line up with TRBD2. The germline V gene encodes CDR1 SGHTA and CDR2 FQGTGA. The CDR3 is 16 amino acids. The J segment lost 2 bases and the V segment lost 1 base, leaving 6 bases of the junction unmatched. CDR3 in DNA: TGTGCCAGCAGCTTAATTGGCGGGGGTAACACAGATACGCAGTATTTT. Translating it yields CASSLIGGGNTDTQYF. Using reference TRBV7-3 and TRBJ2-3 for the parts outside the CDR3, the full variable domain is GAGVSQTPSNKVTEKGKYVELRCDPISGHTALYWYRQSLGQGPEFLIYFQGTGAADDSGLPNDRFFAVRPEGSVSTLKIQRTERGDSAVYLCASSLIGGGNTDTQYFGPGTRLTVL.